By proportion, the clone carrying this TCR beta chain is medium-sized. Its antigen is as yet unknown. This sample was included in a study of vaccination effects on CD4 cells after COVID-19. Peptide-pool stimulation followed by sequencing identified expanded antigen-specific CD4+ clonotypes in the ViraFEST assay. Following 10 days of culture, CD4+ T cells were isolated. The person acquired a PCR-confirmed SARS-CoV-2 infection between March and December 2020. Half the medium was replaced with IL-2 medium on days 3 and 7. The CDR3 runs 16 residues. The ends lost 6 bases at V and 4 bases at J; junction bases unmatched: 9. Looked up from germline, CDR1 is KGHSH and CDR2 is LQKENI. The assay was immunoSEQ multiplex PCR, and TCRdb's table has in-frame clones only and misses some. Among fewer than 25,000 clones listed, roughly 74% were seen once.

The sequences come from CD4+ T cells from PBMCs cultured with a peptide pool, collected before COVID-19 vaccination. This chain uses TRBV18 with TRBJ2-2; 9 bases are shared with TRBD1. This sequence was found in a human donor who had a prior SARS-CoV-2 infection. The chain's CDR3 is CASSTGTGWSTGELFF. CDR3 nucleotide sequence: TGTGCCAGCTCCACAGGGACAGGGTGGAGCACCGGGGAGCTGTTTTTT.